Following are 29 T cell receptor beta chains from one sample sequenced in a study of shared clonotypes between healthy human individuals. Profiled with immunoSEQ multiplex PCR; TCRdb holds only in-frame clones, not every one. The table shows about 1.1 million clones, with more than 75% occurring only once. Sequences were obtained from memory CD4+ T cells from PBMCs. As to subset: CD45RA-negative fraction. These receptors came from a man between 18 and 29 years old in good health. Some clones in this sample may be carry-over from other donors' samples.

This clone was counted a single time. The chain couples TRBV7-9 to TRBJ2-7; 7 nucleotides match TRBD2. The CDR3 contains 14 residues. Germline V gene lookup returns CDR1 SEHNR and CDR2 FQNEAQ (reference sequence). V lost 2 bases, J lost 6 bases, and 7 bases stayed unmatched. CDR3: CASSLMGGSIEQYF. The CDR3 DNA reads TGTGCCAGCAGCTTAATGGGCGGGAGCATCGAGCAGTACTTC.

Points on this clone: The same CDR3 arises from other DNA sequences in this sample as well. J is TRBJ1-1 and V is TRBV6-5; 7 nucleotides align to TRBD1. This CDR3 region has 14 residues. Trimming took 5 bases from V and 3 from J; bases not matched to a gene: 6. Germline V gene lookup returns CDR1 MNHEY and CDR2 SVGAGI. CDR3 loop: CASSRQGRDTEAFF. The CDR3 DNA follows: TGTGCCAGCAGTCGACAGGGACGGGACACTGAAGCTTTCTTT.

This clone was counted many times. The chain uses TRBV5-1 and TRBJ2-2; 10 bases align to TRBD1. J was trimmed by 5 bases and V by 4 bases; bases with no gene match: 11. This CDR3 has 17 amino acids. The germline gives CDR1 SGHRS, CDR2 YFSETQ. The CDR3 DNA reads as TGCGCCAGCAGCCCAAATGGGTCGGGACAGGGGACCGGGGAGCTGTTTTTT. Translating it yields CASSPNGSGQGTGELFF. Full variable domain (missing parts from reference TRBV5-1 and TRBJ2-2): KAGVTQTPRYLIKTRGQQVTLSCSPISGHRSVSWYQQTPGQGLQFLFEYFSETQRNKGNFPGRFSGRQFSNSRSEMNVSTLELGDSALYLCASSPNGSGQGTGELFFGEGSRLTVL.

V usage is TRBV11-3 and J usage is TRBJ1-5; no reliable D call. Germline V CDR1 and CDR2: SGHNT, YENEEA. Trimming stripped 0 bases from V and 5 bases from J, with 17 bases between. This CDR3 contains 17 residues. The CDR3 protein is CASSLDHCNGRYQPQHF. The CDR3 DNA sequence: TGTGCCAGCAGCTTAGATCATTGTAACGGAAGATATCAGCCCCAGCATTTT.

This rearrangement joins TRBV19 to TRBJ2-3; 7 bases are a match to TRBD2. The CDR3 is made up of 15 amino acids. The germline V gene has CDR1 LNHDA and CDR2 SQIVND (reference sequence). V was clipped by 4 bases and J by 2 bases; unmatched bases: 6. The CDR3 sequence: CASSTGTTNTDTQYF. CDR3 bases: TGTGCCAGTAGTACAGGGACTACCAACACAGATACGCAGTATTTT.

The chain is built from TRBV28 and TRBJ1-2; D not certain. Germline V gene sequence: CDR1 MDHEN, CDR2 SYDVKM. Trimming removed 3 bases from V and 8 bases from J, with 10 bases in between. The CDR3 is made up of 12 amino acids. CDR3 in amino acids: CASSFGLQGYTF. The DNA of the CDR3 is TGTGCCAGCAGTTTTGGCCTTCAGGGCTACACCTTC.

The rearrangement uses TRBV28 and TRBJ1-2, with D perhaps matching TRBD1 (6 bases). The CDR3 loop spans 16 amino acids. Germline V lookup: CDR1 MDHEN, CDR2 SYDVKM. V lost 5 bases, J lost 3 bases, and 19 bases lay in between. As DNA, the CDR3 is TGTGCCAGCAGTAACCTTTGGGGGGCAGGTGACTATGGCTACACCTTC. Residues: CASSNLWGAGDYGYTF.

V gene TRBV6-5 combines with J gene TRBJ2-5; 8 positions match TRBD1. CDR1 is MNHEY and CDR2 is SVGAGI in the germline V gene. V lost 7 bases and J lost 6; bases outside the gene matches: 7. This CDR3 is 13 amino acids long. The CDR3 DNA reads as TGTGCCAGCACTTTAATCAGGGGGCAGACCCAGTACTTC. Encoded protein: CASTLIRGQTQYF.

V gene TRBV29-1 combines with J gene TRBJ1-2, with TRBD1 matching 8 bases. This CDR3 spans 13 amino acids. Unmatched junction bases numbered 8, after V lost 6 bases and J lost 5 bases. Germline lookup yields CDR1 SQVTM and CDR2 ANQGSEA. CDR3: CSVRSGGGYGYTF. The CDR3 bases are TGCAGCGTGAGGTCAGGGGGCGGGTATGGCTACACCTTC.

V is TRBV5-1 and J is TRBJ2-2; D tentatively fits TRBD1 or TRBD2 (5 bases each). The CDR3 is made up of 17 amino acids. Trimming stripped 4 bases from V and 0 bases from J, with 16 bases between. The germline CDR1 and CDR2 sequences are SGHRS and YFSETQ. The CDR3 bases are TGCGCCAGCAGCCCGAGTGGGAGAGGGGCGAACACCGGGGAGCTGTTTTTT. Amino acids: CASSPSGRGANTGELFF.

This rearrangement joins TRBV23-1 to TRBJ2-4; 10 bases agree with TRBD2. TRBV23-1 is filed as an ORF, its function uncertain. The ends lost 1 base at V and 0 bases at J; junction bases unmatched: 12. The CDR3 contains 20 residues. This CDR3 reads CASSQFCGTSASLAKNIQYF. CDR3 DNA: TGCGCCAGCAGTCAATTCTGCGGGACTAGCGCGTCTCTAGCCAAAAACATTCAGTACTTC.

The genes are TRBV6-1 and TRBJ2-5; D is perhaps TRBD2 (7 bases). CDR1 MNHNS and CDR2 SASEGT come from the germline V gene. The CDR3 runs to 15 residues. Trimming shortened V by 3 bases and J by 2 bases, and 13 bases separated the two germline ends. CDR3 sequence (DNA): TGTGCCAGCAGTGACCAGGGGAGGGGTCAAGAGACCCAGTACTTC. Translated: CASSDQGRGQETQYF.

The V gene is TRBV9, the J gene TRBJ2-3, with a weak D call TRBD1 (6 bases). The CDR3 has 14 residues. In germline, CDR1 is SGDLS, CDR2 YYNGEE. V lost 5 bases to trimming and J lost 5 bases, with 15 bases between them. The CDR3 DNA follows: TGTGCCAGCAGAAGGGGGTCCGGGTTAGATACGCAGTATTTT. Amino acid sequence: CASRRGSGLDTQYF.

This clone was seen only a few times. The chain links TRBV4-3 to TRBJ2-3, with TRBD2 as a possible D gene (6 bases). CDR1 is LGHNA and CDR2 is YSLEER in the germline V gene. With 4 bases removed from V and 5 bases from J, the gap between germline ends came to 19 bases. The CDR3 length is 16 residues. CDR3 sequence reads: CASSRNGASAIDTQYF. In nucleotides, the CDR3 is TGCGCCAGCAGCCGGAATGGGGCTAGCGCGATAGATACGCAGTATTTT.

A word on this clone: Because the CDR3's place on the DNA is in doubt, the DNA is left out and the CDR3 is given as listed by TCRdb. This chain links TRBV29-1 with TRBJ2-6. Inclusive of both ends, the CDR3 amounts to 14 amino acids. Germline loops: CDR1 SQVTM, CDR2 ANQGSEA. The CDR3 here is CSVAFGAGANVLTF.

The chain is built from TRBV10-2 and TRBJ2-2, with 10 positions matching TRBD2. CDR3 length: 16 amino acids. Germline lookup yields CDR1 WSHSY and CDR2 SAAADI. The trim removed 7 bases at V and 6 bases at J, leaving 11 bases unmatched. CDR3 sequence reads: CASKSISGRASGELFF. Written as DNA, the CDR3 is TGCGCCAGCAAAAGTATAAGCGGGAGGGCTTCCGGGGAGCTGTTTTTT.

Of note for this clone: Other DNA sequences in this sample translate to the same CDR3. The chain employs TRBV18 and TRBJ2-5; tentatively, D is TRBD1 (6 bases). The CDR3 has 14 amino acids. The germline V gene has CDR1 KGHSH and CDR2 LQKENI. V lost 2 bases and J 1 base, leaving 8 bases between the germline ends. The CDR3 protein is CASSPGQPQETQYF. For the CDR3, the DNA is TGTGCCAGCTCACCAGGACAGCCCCAAGAGACCCAGTACTTC.

The chain carries TRBV18 and TRBJ1-1; D may be TRBD1 (6 bases). Per germline, CDR1 KGHSH and CDR2 LQKENI. The germline V and J ends were trimmed by 8 bases and 0 bases, with 19 bases remaining between them. This CDR3 is built from 16 residues. The CDR3 region is CASTPQGQQLNTEAFF. The CDR3 DNA is TGTGCCAGCACCCCGCAGGGGCAACAGTTGAACACTGAAGCTTTCTTT.

The V gene is TRBV7-2, the J gene TRBJ2-3, with TRBD2 matching 10 bases. CDR1 and CDR2 (germline): SGHTA, FQGNSA. V dropped 3 bases and J dropped 3; count of bases not matched to a gene: 3. The CDR3 is 15 amino acids. The CDR3 DNA reads as TGTGCCAGCAGCTTTGATAGCGGGGGGACAGATACGCAGTATTTT. Amino acid sequence: CASSFDSGGTDTQYF.

This chain uses TRBV19 with TRBJ1-2; D possibly corresponds to TRBD1 (6 bases). Trimming shortened V by 5 bases and J by 4 bases, and 14 bases separated the two germline ends. Germline lookup yields CDR1 LNHDA and CDR2 SQIVND (reference sequence). The CDR3 is 14 residues long. CDR3 protein: CASSRRGRGYGYTF. CDR3 DNA: TGTGCCAGTAGTCGAAGGGGCAGGGGCTATGGCTACACCTTC.

Written as DNA, the CDR3 is TGTGCCAGCAGCTTGTCTGCCAAACTAGGACAACAAGAGACCCAGTACTTC. Its translation is CASSLSAKLGQQETQYF. The chain carries TRBV5-6 and TRBJ2-5; possibly TRBD1 or TRBD2 for D (5 bases each). There are 17 residues in the CDR3. Trimming took off 1 base at V and 2 bases at J, with 18 bases between the two ends. The germline V gene encodes CDR1 SGHDT and CDR2 YYEEEE.

This chain connects TRBV28 to TRBJ2-5; 7 bases are a match to TRBD2. V gave up 7 bases and J gave up 3 bases; unmatched junction bases: 11. CDR3 size: 15 residues. The germline V gene encodes CDR1 MDHEN and CDR2 SYDVKM. In nucleotides, the CDR3 is TGTGCCAGCATTGGGATTGGGGCGGGAGAAGAGACCCAGTACTTC. This translates into CASIGIGAGEETQYF.

This clone was seen more than once but under ten times. This chain uses TRBV4-3 with TRBJ2-2; D gene uncertain. V dropped 3 bases and J dropped 2 bases, with 10 bases sitting between them. Germline V lookup: CDR1 LGHNA, CDR2 YSLEER. The CDR3 has 15 residues. The DNA for the CDR3 is TGCGCCAGCAGCCAGCAGGCTAGAAACACCGGGGAGCTGTTTTTT. As protein: CASSQQARNTGELFF.

This clone came up a few times. This rearrangement joins TRBV27 to TRBJ1-1, with no clear D. Germline CDR1 and CDR2: MNHEY and SMNVEV (reference sequence). The CDR3 consists of 15 residues. The V end was cut by 0 bases, the J end by 1 base, with 9 bases between. CDR3 sequence (DNA): TGTGCCAGCAGTTTATCGTGGGCCACGAACACTGAAGCTTTCTTT. Its protein product is CASSLSWATNTEAFF.

The chain has TRBV28 and TRBJ1-2; D uncertain. The CDR3 totals 14 residues. Deletions cut 6 bases from V and 4 bases from J, with 15 bases between. The V gene's germline CDR1 is MDHEN and CDR2 SYDVKM. In DNA, the CDR3 is TGTGCCAGCAGGATACTCGACTCATTCTATGGCTACACCTTC. The encoded protein is CASRILDSFYGYTF.

A remark on this clone: This sample also contains other DNA sequences that code for the same CDR3. This chain links TRBV5-1 with TRBJ1-2; D may be TRBD1 (5 bases). Germline CDR1 is SGHRS and CDR2 is YFSETQ. Deletions cut 1 base from V and 6 bases from J, with 7 bases between. The CDR3 runs to 12 residues. The CDR3, as DNA: TGCGCCAGCAGCTTGCAGGGAGATGGCTACACCTTC. The encoded protein is CASSLQGDGYTF.

The chain recombines TRBV29-1 with TRBJ2-1; D unclear. Germline loops: CDR1 SQVTM, CDR2 ANQGSEA. Trimming removed 3 bases from V and 0 bases from J, with 15 bases in between. The CDR3 is made up of 16 amino acids. In DNA, the CDR3 is TGCAGCGTTGATTTATTAGGCGCAAGCTCCTACAATGAGCAGTTCTTC. Translated, it gives CSVDLLGASSYNEQFF.

The rearrangement uses TRBV4-3 and TRBJ1-2; D call uncertain. The CDR3 spans 15 residues. Trimming took off 0 bases at V and 4 bases at J, with 12 bases between the two ends. CDR1 is LGHNA, CDR2 YSLEER, per germline. CDR3 protein: CASSQENRFFYGYTF. The CDR3 DNA follows: TGCGCCAGCAGCCAAGAAAACAGATTTTTCTATGGCTACACCTTC.

The J gene is TRBJ2-5, the V gene TRBV5-4; 8 nucleotides match TRBD1. The V segment lost 5 bases and the J segment 4 bases; nucleotides outside the gene matches: 7. The CDR3 covers 14 residues. The germline V gene has CDR1 SGHNT and CDR2 YYREEE (reference sequence). CDR3 in amino acids: CASSPGGRGETQYF. CDR3 in DNA: TGTGCCAGCAGTCCAGGGGGCAGGGGAGAGACCCAGTACTTC.